These 2 T cell receptor beta chains came from one sample sequenced in a study of cytomegalovirus exposure and HLA in healthy donors. Only in-frame clones appear in the TCRdb table, and some are missing; sequencing was by immunoSEQ multiplex PCR. The data contain some 240,000 clones, about nine tenths of them seen just once; the ten biggest clones take up 2%. Sequencing was carried out using PBMCs. The origin of the receptors is a woman aged 18-29 years in good health and CMV-seropositive.

The chain couples TRBV6-5 to TRBJ1-2; tentatively, D is TRBD1 (6 bases). The V and J ends lost 5 bases and 3 bases respectively, with 16 bases between them. CDR3 length equals 15 residues. Germline V gene data show CDR1 as MNHEY and CDR2 as SVGAGI. The CDR3 DNA sequence: TGTGCCAGCAGTAAATCAACAGGGAACTACTATGGCTACACCTTC. Translated: CASSKSTGNYYGYTF.

The J gene is TRBJ2-3, the V gene TRBV11-3, with 10 bases matching TRBD2. V lost 5 bases, J lost 1 base, and 9 bases stayed unmatched. There are 17 residues in the CDR3. Germline values: CDR1 SGHNT, CDR2 YENEEA. CDR3 sequence: CASSLRQSGRGTDTQYF. CDR3 in DNA: TGTGCCAGCAGCCTGCGACAGAGCGGGAGGGGCACAGATACGCAGTATTTT.